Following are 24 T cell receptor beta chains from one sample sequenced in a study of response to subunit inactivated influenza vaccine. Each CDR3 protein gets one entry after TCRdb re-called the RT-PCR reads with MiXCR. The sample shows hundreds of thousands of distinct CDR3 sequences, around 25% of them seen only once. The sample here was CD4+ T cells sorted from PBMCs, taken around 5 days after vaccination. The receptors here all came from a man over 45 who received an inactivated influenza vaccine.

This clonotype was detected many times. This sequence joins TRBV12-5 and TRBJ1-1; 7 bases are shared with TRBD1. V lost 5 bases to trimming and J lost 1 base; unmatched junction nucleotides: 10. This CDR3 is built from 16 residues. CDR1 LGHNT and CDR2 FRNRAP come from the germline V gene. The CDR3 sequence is CASGNRRTGANTEAFF. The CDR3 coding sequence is TGTGCTAGTGGTAACCGCAGGACAGGAGCGAACACTGAAGCTTTCTTT.

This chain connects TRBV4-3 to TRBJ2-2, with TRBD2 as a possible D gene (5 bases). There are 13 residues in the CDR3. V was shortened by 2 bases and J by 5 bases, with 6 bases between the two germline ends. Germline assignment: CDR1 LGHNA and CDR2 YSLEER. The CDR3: CASSQRRTGELFF. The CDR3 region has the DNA TGCGCCAGCAGCCAAAGGAGGACCGGGGAGCTGTTTTTT.

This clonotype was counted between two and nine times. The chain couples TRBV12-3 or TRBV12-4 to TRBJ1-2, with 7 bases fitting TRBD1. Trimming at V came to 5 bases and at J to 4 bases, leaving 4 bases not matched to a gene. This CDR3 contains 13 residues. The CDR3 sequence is CASSLDRVYGYTF. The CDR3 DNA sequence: TGTGCCAGCAGTCTTGACAGGGTCTATGGCTACACCTTC.

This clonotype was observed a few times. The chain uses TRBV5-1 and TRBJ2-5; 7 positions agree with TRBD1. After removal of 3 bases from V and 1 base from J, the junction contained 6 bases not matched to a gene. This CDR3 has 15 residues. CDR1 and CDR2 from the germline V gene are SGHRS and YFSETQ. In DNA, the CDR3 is TGCGCCAGCAGCTGGGGAGACAGGGTCCAAGAGACCCAGTACTTC. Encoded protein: CASSWGDRVQETQYF.

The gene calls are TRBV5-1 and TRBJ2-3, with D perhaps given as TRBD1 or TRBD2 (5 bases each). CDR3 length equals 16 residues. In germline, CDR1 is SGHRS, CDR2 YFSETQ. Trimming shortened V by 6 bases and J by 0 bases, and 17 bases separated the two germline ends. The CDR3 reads CASTPWGSSSTDTQYF. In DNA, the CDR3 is TGCGCCAGCACCCCTTGGGGGTCCTCTAGCACAGATACGCAGTATTTT. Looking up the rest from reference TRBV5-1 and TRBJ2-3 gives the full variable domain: KAGVTQTPRYLIKTRGQQVTLSCSPISGHRSVSWYQQTPGQGLQFLFEYFSETQRNKGNFPGRFSGRQFSNSRSEMNVSTLELGDSALYLCASTPWGSSSTDTQYFGPGTRLTVL.

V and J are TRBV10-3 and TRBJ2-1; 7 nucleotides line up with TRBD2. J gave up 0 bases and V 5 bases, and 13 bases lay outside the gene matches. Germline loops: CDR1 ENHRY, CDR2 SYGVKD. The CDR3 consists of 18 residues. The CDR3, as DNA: TGTGCCATCAGTAGTGGCCTCGGAAGCGGGATCTCCTACAATGAGCAGTTCTTC. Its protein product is CAISSGLGSGISYNEQFF.

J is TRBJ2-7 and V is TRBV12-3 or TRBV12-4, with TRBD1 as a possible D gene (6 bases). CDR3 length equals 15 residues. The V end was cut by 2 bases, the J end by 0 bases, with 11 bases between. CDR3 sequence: CASSLSGQNSYEQYF. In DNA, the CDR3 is TGTGCCAGCAGTTTATCGGGACAAAACTCCTACGAGCAGTACTTC.

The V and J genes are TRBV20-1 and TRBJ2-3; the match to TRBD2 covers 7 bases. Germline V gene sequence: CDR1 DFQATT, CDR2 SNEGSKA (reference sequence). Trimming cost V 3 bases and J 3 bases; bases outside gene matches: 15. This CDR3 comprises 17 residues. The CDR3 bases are TGCAGTGCTAGGTCCGCGGGAGAGGTTGGGAGGACAGATACGCAGTATTTT. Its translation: CSARSAGEVGRTDTQYF.

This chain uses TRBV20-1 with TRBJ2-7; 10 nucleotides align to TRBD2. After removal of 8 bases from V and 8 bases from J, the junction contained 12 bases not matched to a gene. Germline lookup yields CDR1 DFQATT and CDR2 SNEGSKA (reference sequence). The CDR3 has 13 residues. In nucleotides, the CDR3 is TGCAGTACTAAGCGGGAGGGAAGAACGAAGCAGTACTTC. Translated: CSTKREGRTKQYF.

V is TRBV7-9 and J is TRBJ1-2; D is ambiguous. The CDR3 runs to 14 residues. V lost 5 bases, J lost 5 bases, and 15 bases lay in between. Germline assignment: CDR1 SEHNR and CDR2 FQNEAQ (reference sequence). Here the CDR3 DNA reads TGTGCCAGCAGCAGAAACGACATAGGTTATGGCTACACCTTC. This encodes CASSRNDIGYGYTF.

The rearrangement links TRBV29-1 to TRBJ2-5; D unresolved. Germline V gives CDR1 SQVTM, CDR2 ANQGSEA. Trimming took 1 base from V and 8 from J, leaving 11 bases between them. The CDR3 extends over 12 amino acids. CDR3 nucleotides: TGCAGCGTTGAAGTTGCAGGCGGCACCCAGTACTTC. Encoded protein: CSVEVAGGTQYF.

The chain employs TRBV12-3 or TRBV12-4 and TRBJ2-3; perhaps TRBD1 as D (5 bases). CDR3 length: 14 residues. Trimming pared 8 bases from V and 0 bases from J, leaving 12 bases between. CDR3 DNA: TGTGCCAGCGGAGACAGTGCTAGCACAGATACGCAGTATTTT. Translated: CASGDSASTDTQYF.

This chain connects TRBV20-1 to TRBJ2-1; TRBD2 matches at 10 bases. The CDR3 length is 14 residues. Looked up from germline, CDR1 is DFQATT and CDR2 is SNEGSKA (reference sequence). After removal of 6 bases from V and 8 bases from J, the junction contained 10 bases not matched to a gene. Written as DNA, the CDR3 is TGCAGTGCACCTACTAGCGGGATTTCTCATGAGCAGTTCTTC. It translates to CSAPTSGISHEQFF.

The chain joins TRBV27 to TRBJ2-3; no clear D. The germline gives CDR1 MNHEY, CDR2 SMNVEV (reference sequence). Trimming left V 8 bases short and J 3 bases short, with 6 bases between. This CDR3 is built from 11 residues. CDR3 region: CASLPTDTQYF. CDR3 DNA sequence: TGTGCCAGCCTTCCTACAGATACGCAGTATTTT.

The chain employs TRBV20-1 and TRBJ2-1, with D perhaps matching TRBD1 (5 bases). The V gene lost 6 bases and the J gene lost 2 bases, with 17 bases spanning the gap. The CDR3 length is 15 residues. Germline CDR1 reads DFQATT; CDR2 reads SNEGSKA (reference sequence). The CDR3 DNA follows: TGCAGTGCCCGGTTAAGGGGCGGCGCCTACAATGAGCAGTTCTTC. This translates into CSARLRGGAYNEQFF.

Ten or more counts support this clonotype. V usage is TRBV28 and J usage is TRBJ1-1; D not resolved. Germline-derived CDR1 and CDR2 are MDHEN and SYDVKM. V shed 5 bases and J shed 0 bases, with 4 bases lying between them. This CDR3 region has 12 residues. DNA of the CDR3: TGTGCCAGCAGTCCCATGAACACTGAAGCTTTCTTT. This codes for CASSPMNTEAFF.

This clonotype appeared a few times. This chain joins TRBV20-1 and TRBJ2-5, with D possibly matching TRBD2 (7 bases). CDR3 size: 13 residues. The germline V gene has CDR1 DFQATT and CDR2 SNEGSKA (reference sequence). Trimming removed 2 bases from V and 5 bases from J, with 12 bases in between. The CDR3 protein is CSARRGGAETQYF. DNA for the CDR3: TGCAGTGCTAGAAGGGGGGGAGCGGAGACCCAGTACTTC.

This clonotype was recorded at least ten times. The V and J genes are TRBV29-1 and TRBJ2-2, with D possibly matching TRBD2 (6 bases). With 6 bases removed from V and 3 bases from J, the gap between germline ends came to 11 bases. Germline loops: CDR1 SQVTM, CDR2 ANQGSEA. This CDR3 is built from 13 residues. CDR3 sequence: CSVGGLYTGELFF. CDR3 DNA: TGCAGCGTGGGGGGACTCTACACCGGGGAGCTGTTTTTT.

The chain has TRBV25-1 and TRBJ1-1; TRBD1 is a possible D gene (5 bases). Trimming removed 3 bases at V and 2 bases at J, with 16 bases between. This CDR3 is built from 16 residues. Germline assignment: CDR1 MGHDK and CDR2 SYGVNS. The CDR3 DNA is TGTGCCAGCAGTGAGGGTGGGGGTACCCTAAACACTGAAGCTTTCTTT. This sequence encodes CASSEGGGTLNTEAFF.

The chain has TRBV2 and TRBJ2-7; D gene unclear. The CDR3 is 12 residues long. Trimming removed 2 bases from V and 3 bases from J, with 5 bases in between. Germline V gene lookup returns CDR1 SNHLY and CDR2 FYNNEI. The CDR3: CASSESLYEQYF. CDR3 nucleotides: TGTGCCAGCAGTGAATCGCTCTACGAGCAGTACTTC.

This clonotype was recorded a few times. This CDR3 reads CASSGQGPSTDTQYF. The CDR3 DNA reads TGTGCCAGCAGTGGGCAGGGGCCGAGCACAGATACGCAGTATTTT. The chain uses TRBV6-1 and TRBJ2-3, with D perhaps matching TRBD1 (6 bases). This CDR3 region has 15 residues. The V gene lost 4 bases and the J gene lost 0 bases, with 11 bases spanning the gap. Germline-derived CDR1 and CDR2 are MNHNS and SASEGT.

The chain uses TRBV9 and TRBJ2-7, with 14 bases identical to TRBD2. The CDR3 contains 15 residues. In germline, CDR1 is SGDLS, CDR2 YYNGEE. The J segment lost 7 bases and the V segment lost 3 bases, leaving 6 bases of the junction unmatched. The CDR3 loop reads CASSAGLAGAGEQYF. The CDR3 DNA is TGTGCCAGCAGCGCGGGACTAGCGGGAGCCGGAGAGCAGTACTTC.

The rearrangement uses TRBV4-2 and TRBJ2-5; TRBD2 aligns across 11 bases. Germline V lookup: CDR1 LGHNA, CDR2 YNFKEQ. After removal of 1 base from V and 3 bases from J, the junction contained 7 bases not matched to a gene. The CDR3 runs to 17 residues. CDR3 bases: TGTGCCAGCAGCCAAGTTCCTGGGACTAGCGGAAAAGAGACCCAGTACTTC. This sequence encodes CASSQVPGTSGKETQYF.

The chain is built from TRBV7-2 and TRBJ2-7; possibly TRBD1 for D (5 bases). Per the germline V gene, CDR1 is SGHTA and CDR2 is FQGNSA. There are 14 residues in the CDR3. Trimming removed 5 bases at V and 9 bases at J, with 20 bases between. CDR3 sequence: CASSPIQGKTWQYF. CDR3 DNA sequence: TGTGCCAGCAGCCCTATTCAGGGCAAGACTTGGCAGTACTTC.